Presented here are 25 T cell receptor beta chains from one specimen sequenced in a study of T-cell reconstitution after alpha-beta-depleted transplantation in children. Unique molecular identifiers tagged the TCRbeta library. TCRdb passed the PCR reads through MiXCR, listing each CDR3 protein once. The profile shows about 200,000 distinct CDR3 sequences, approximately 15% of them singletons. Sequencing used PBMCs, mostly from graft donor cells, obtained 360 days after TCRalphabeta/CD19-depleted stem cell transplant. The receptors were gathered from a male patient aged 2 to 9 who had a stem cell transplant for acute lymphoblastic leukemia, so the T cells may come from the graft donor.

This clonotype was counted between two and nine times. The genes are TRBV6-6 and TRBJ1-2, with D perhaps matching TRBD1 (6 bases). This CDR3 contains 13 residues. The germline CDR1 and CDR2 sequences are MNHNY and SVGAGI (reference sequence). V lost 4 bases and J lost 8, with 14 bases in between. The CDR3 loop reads CASSFPKQGGYTF. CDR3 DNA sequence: TGTGCCAGCAGTTTTCCTAAACAGGGAGGCTACACCTTC.

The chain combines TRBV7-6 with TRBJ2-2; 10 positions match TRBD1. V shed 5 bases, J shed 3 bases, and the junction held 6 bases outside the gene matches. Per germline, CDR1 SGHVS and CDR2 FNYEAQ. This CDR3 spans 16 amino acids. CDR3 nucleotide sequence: TGTGCCAGCAGCCTCGGACAGGGGGTTGACACCGGGGAGCTGTTTTTT. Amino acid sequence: CASSLGQGVDTGELFF.

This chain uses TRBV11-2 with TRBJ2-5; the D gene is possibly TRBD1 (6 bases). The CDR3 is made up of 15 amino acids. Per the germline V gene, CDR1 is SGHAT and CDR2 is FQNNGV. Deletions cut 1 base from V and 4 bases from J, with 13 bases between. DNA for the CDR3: TGTGCCAGCAGCTTAGGGATGCAGGGGAGAGAGACCCAGTACTTC. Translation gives CASSLGMQGRETQYF.

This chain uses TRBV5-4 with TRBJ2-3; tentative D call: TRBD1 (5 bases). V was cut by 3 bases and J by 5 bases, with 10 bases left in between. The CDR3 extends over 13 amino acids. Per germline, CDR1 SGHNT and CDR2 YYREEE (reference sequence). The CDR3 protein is CASSSSRGDTQYF. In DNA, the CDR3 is TGTGCCAGCAGCTCCTCTAGGGGAGATACGCAGTATTTT.

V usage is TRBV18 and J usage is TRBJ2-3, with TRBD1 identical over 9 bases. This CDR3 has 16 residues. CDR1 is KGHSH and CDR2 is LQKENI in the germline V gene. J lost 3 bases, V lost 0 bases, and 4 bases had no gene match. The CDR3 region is CASSPPLGQGTDTQYF. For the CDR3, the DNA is TGTGCCAGCTCACCACCACTTGGACAGGGGACAGATACGCAGTATTTT.

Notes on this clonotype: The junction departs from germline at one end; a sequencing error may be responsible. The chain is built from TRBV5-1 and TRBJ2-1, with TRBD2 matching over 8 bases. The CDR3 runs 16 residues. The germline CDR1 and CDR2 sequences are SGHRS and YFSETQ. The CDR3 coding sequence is TGCGCCAGCAGCTTTTCGGCGGGGGGCTCCGACAATGAGCAGTTCTTC. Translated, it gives CASSFSAGGSDNEQFF.

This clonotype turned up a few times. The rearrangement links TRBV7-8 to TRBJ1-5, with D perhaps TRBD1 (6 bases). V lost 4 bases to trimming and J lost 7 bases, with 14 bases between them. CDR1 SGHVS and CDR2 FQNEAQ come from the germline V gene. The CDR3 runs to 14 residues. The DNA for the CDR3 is TGTGCCAGCAGCTCGCCCACAGGGCACCAGCCCCAGCATTTT. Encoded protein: CASSSPTGHQPQHF.

This chain's CDR3 is CASTDRDVGYTF. In DNA, the CDR3 is TGTGCCAGCACGGACAGGGACGTTGGCTACACCTTC. J is TRBJ1-2 and V is TRBV2; 8 nucleotides line up with TRBD1. There are 12 residues in the CDR3. Germline V gene lookup returns CDR1 SNHLY and CDR2 FYNNEI. After removal of 7 bases from V and 7 bases from J, the junction contained 5 bases not matched to a gene. The full variable domain, completed using reference TRBV2 and TRBJ1-2, is EPEVTQTPSHQVTQMGQEVILRCVPISNHLYFYWYRQILGQKVEFLVSFYNNEISEKSEIFDDQFSVERPDGSNFTLKIRSTKLEDSAMYFCASTDRDVGYTFGSGTRLTVV.

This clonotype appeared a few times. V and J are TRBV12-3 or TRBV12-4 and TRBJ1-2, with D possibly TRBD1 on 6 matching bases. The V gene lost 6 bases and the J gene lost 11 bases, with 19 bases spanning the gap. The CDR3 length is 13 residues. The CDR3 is CASRLTAGERYTF. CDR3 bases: TGTGCCAGCAGGTTGACGGCAGGGGAGCGATACACCTTC.

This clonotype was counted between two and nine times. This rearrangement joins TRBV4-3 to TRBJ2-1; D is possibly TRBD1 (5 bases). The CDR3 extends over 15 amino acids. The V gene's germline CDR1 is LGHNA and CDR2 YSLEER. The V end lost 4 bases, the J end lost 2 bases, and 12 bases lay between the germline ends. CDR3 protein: CASSPDRWAYNEQFF. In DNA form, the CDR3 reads TGCGCCAGCAGCCCCGACAGATGGGCCTACAATGAGCAGTTCTTC.

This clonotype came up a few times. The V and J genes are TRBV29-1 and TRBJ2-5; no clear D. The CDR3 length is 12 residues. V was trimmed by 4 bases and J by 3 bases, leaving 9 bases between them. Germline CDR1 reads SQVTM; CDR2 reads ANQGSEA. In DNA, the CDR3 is TGCAGCGTTGTAAAGGTTGAAGAGACCCAGTACTTC. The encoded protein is CSVVKVEETQYF.

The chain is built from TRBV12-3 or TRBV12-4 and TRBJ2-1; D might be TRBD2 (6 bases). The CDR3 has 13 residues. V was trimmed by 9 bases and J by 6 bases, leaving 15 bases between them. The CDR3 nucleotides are TGTGCCAGTGCCCATAGGAGGGGCAATGAGCAGTTCTTC. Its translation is CASAHRRGNEQFF.

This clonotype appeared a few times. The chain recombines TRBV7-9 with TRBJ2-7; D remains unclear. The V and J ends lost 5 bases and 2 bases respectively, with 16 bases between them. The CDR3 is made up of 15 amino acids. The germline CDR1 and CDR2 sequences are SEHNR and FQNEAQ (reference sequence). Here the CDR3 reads CASSHPPAAAYEQYF. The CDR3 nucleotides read TGTGCCAGCAGCCATCCCCCGGCGGCGGCCTACGAGCAGTACTTC.

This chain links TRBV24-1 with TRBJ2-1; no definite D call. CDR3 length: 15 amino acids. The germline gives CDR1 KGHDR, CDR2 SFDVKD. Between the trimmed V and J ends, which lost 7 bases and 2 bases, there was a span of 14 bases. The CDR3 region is CATSPSPSPYNEQFF. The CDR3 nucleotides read TGTGCCACCAGCCCCTCCCCATCCCCCTACAATGAGCAGTTCTTC.

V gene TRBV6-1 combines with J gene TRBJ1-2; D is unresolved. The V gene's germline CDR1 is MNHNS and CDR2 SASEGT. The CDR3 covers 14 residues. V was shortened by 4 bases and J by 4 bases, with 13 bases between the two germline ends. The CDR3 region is CASSGRTSSYGYTF. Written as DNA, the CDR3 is TGTGCCAGCAGTGGCCGGACCTCGAGCTATGGCTACACCTTC.

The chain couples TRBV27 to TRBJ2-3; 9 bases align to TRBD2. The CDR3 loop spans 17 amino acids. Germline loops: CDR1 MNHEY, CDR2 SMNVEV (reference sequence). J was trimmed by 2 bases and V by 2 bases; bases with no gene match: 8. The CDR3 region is CASSLPKTSGNTDTQYF. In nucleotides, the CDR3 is TGTGCCAGCAGTTTACCAAAGACTAGCGGAAACACAGATACGCAGTATTTT.

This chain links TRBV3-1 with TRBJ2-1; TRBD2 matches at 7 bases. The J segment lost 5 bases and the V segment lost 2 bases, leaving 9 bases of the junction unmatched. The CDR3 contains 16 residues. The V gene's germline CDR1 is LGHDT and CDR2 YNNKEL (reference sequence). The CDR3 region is CASSQWGGSGNNEQFF. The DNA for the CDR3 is TGTGCCAGCAGCCAATGGGGGGGAAGCGGGAACAATGAGCAGTTCTTC.

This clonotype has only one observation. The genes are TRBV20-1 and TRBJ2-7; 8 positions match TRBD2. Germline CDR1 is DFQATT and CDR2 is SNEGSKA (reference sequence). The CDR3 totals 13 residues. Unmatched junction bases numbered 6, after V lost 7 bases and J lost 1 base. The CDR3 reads CSGVAGMSYEQYF. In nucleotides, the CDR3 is TGCAGTGGGGTAGCGGGGATGTCCTACGAGCAGTACTTC.

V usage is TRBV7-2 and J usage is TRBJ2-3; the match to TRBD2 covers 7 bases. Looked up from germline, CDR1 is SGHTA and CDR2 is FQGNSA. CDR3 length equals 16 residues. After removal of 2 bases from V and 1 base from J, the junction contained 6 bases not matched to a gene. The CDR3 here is CASSLTSSGRTDTQYF. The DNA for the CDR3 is TGTGCCAGCAGCTTAACGTCTAGCGGCCGCACAGATACGCAGTATTTT. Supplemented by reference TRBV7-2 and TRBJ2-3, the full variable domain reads GAGVSQSPSNKVTEKGKDVELRCDPISGHTALYWYRQSLGQGLEFLIYFQGNSAPDKSGLPSDRFSAERTGGSVSTLTIQRTQQEDSAVYLCASSLTSSGRTDTQYFGPGTRLTVL.

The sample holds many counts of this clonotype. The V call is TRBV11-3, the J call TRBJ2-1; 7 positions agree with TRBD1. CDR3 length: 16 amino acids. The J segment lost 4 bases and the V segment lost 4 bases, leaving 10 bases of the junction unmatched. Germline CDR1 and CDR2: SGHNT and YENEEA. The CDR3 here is CASSSSGTDPYNEQFF. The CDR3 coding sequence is TGTGCCAGCAGCTCCTCCGGGACAGACCCGTACAATGAGCAGTTCTTC.

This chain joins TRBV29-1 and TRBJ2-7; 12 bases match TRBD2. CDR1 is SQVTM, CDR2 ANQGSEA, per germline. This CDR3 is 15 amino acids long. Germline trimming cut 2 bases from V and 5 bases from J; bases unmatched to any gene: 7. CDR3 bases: TGCAGCGTTGAACTACCGACTAGCGGGGGAAACGAGCAGTACTTC. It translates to CSVELPTSGGNEQYF.

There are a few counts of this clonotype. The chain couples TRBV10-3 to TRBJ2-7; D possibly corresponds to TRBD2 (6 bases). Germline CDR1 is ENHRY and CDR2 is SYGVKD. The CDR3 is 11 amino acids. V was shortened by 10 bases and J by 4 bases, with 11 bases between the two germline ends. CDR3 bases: TGTGCCAGCGGGGATGGGTACGAGCAGTACTTC. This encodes CASGDGYEQYF.

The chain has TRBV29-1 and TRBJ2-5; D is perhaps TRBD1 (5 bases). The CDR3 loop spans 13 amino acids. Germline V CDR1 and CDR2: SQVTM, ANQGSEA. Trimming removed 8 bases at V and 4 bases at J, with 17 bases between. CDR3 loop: CSTLSGAGETQYF. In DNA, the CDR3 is TGCAGCACCCTCAGTGGGGCAGGAGAGACCCAGTACTTC.

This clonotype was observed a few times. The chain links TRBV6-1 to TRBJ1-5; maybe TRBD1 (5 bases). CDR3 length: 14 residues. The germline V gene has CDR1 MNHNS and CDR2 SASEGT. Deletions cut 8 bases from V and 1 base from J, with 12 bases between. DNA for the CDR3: TGTGCCAGCTCCATGTGGGGCAGCAATCAGCCCCAGCATTTT. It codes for CASSMWGSNQPQHF.

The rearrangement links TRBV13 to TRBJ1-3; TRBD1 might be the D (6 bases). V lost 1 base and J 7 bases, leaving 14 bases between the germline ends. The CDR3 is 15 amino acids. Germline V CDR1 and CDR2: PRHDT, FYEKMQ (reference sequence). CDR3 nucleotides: TGTGCCAGCAGCTTAGCTCCTAGGGGGTCGAACACCATATATTTT. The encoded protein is CASSLAPRGSNTIYF.